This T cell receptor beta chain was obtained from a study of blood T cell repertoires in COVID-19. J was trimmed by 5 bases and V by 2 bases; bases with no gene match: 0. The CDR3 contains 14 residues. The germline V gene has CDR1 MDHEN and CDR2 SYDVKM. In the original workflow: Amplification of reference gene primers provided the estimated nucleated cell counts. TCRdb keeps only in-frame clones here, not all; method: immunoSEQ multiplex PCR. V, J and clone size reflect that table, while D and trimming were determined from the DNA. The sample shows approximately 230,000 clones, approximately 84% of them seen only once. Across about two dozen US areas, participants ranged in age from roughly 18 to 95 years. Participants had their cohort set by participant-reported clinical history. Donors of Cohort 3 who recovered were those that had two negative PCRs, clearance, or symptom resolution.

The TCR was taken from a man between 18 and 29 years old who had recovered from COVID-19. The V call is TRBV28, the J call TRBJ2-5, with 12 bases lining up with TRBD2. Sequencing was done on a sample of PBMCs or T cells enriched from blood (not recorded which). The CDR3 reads CASSLLAGGETQYF. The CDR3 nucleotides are TGTGCCAGCAGTTTACTAGCGGGAGGGGAGACCCAGTACTTC.